The clone carrying this T cell receptor (beta chain) was counted many times. Its antigen remains unidentified. Indicated time point: pre-sensitization, week 0. Treatment here: therapeutic diphenylcyclopropenone sensitization with weekly scalp DPC. Sample donors consisted of patients with alopecia, aged 18 to 70 years, who were suitable for DPC. These data come from a study of human T cells and chemical hapten exposure. Background on the study: A roughly 2 cm by roughly 2 cm inner upper arm patch received 2% DPC for sensitization. Whole-study findings and limits: Because they had alopecia, donors may respond immunologically unlike healthy people.

It was the library that attached unique molecular identifiers to individual cDNA molecules. One entry per CDR3 protein results from TCRdb running MiXCR on the RACE reads. The sample shows fewer than 60,000 distinct CDR3 sequences, about 11% of them seen only once. The CDR3 runs 14 residues. Trimming pared 2 bases from V and 7 bases from J, leaving 14 bases between. Germline-derived CDR1 and CDR2 are MNHEY and SMNVEV (reference sequence). The chain employs TRBV27 and TRBJ1-2; the D gene is possibly TRBD1 (5 bases). This receptor was obtained from a woman between 35 and 50 years old with alopecia areata. Some clones in this sample may be carry-over from other donors' samples. The source material was whole blood, sampled in connection with sensitization to the hapten diphenylcyclopropenone (DPC). CDR3 sequence: CASSLQGTSPGYTF. For the CDR3, the DNA is TGTGCCAGCAGTTTACAGGGCACTTCCCCTGGCTACACCTTC.